These 27 T cell receptor beta chains came from one sample sequenced in a study of Ad26.COV2.S vaccination and SARS-CoV-2 variants. Treatment denoted: 15 to 20 received Ad26.COV2.S at low or high dose, single or two shots; 5 received placebo; per-sample allocation not given. All samples were drawn on day 63, counting from the first vaccine or placebo injection. Assay: immunoSEQ multiplex PCR; the TCRdb copy retains only in-frame clones and omits some. The top ten clones hold around 7.4% of a sample with a few hundred thousand clones, around 82% of them seen once. The material was peripheral blood, obtained in a trial of Ad26.COV2.S vaccine versus placebo. The receptors were gathered from a person aged 18-65 years who received the Ad26.COV2.S COVID-19 vaccine or a placebo.

Notes on this clone: This may stem from a read error, because a much larger clone lies one nucleotide away. Other DNA sequences within the sample encode an identical CDR3. The chain recombines TRBV14 with TRBJ2-1; D ambiguous. Per germline, CDR1 SGHDN and CDR2 FVKESK. Trimming removed 2 bases at V and 4 bases at J, with 0 bases between. This CDR3 has 11 residues. CDR3 protein: CASSQYNEQFF. The DNA of the CDR3 is TGTGCCAGCAGCCAATACAATGAGCAGTTCTTC.

The genes are TRBV5-4 and TRBJ1-2; a weak D match, TRBD1 (6 bases). Germline-derived CDR1 and CDR2 are SGHNT and YYREEE (reference sequence). V lost 4 bases and J lost 6, with 16 bases in between. This CDR3 has 14 amino acids. The CDR3 sequence: CASSPTTGLDGYTF. The CDR3 DNA follows: TGTGCCAGCAGCCCGACCACAGGGTTAGATGGCTACACCTTC.

The CDR3 sequence is CASSFSGNTIYF. DNA for the CDR3: TGTGCCAGTAGCTTCTCTGGAAACACCATATATTTT. The chain carries TRBV19 and TRBJ1-3, with no clear D. Deletions cut 6 bases from V and 0 bases from J, with 3 bases between. In germline, CDR1 is LNHDA, CDR2 SQIVND (reference sequence). The CDR3 is 12 residues long.

The chain has TRBV28 and TRBJ2-1; TRBD2 agrees at 9 bases. The germline CDR1 and CDR2 sequences are MDHEN and SYDVKM. This CDR3 comprises 12 residues. The junction had 8 bases not matched to a gene; V was cut back by 5 bases and J by 15 bases. The CDR3 nucleotides read TGTGCCAGCAGTGGGACTAGCAGGAGGGCGTTCTTC. Encoded protein: CASSGTSRRAFF.

In this sample, this clone turned up a few times. This chain connects TRBV19 to TRBJ2-2; 7 nucleotides agree with TRBD2. The CDR3 is made up of 15 amino acids. The V gene's germline CDR1 is LNHDA and CDR2 SQIVND (reference sequence). The junction had 12 bases not matched to a gene; V was cut back by 5 bases and J by 9 bases. The DNA for the CDR3 is TGTGCCAGTAGTCACATGGACACCGGGAGGAGGGAGCTGTTTTTT. It encodes CASSHMDTGRRELFF.

The CDR3 loop reads CASSSNRGNQPQHF. CDR3 DNA sequence: TGTGCCAGCAGCTCAAACAGGGGGAATCAGCCCCAGCATTTT. The chain is built from TRBV7-8 and TRBJ1-5, with TRBD1 matching over 8 bases. The CDR3 is made up of 14 amino acids. Germline CDR1 reads SGHVS; CDR2 reads FQNEAQ. Trimming cost V 4 bases and J 4 bases; bases outside gene matches: 3.

This clone was seen once. This sequence joins TRBV19 and TRBJ2-7, with D perhaps matching TRBD1 (7 bases). CDR1 and CDR2 from the germline V gene are LNHDA and SQIVND (reference sequence). There are 14 residues in the CDR3. V lost 1 base and J 3 bases, leaving 10 bases between the germline ends. For the CDR3, the DNA is TGTGCCAGTAGTATAGCAGGGGGAGGCTACGAGCAGTACTTC. It encodes CASSIAGGGYEQYF.

The chain carries TRBV11-3 and TRBJ2-7; D unresolved. With 2 bases removed from V and 2 bases from J, the gap between germline ends came to 10 bases. The CDR3 sequence is 14 residues long. The germline CDR1 and CDR2 sequences are SGHNT and YENEEA. The CDR3 nucleotides are TGTGCCAGCAGCTTAAACGGTCCCACCTACGAGCAGTACTTC. Translating gives CASSLNGPTYEQYF.

This rearrangement joins TRBV30 to TRBJ2-4; D possibly corresponds to TRBD2 (6 bases). The CDR3 sequence is 15 residues long. V lost 0 bases to trimming and J lost 0 bases, with 9 bases between them. CDR1 and CDR2 (germline): GTSNPN, SVGIG (reference sequence). CDR3 amino acids: CAWSVLGGAKNIQYF. The CDR3, as DNA: TGTGCCTGGAGTGTATTGGGGGGAGCCAAAAACATTCAGTACTTC.

The chain carries TRBV7-2 and TRBJ1-3; D uncertain. Trimming removed 5 bases from V and 0 bases from J, with 11 bases in between. Germline CDR1 and CDR2: SGHTA and FQGNSA. The CDR3 runs 15 residues. CDR3 residues: CASSPDGSSGNTIYF. The CDR3 DNA is TGTGCCAGCAGCCCGGACGGATCCTCTGGAAACACCATATATTTT.

CDR3 DNA sequence: TGTGCCAGCAGCTTGGGACAGGGGTTGAACACTGAAGCTTTCTTT. Translated: CASSLGQGLNTEAFF. The genes are TRBV7-9 and TRBJ1-1, with TRBD1 matching 10 bases. Germline CDR1 is SEHNR and CDR2 is FQNEAQ (reference sequence). CDR3 length: 15 residues. J gave up 0 bases and V 3 bases, and 1 base lay outside the gene matches.

This chain connects TRBV6-5 to TRBJ1-3; no clear D gene. V was cut by 10 bases and J by 4 bases, with 14 bases left in between. This CDR3 is built from 13 residues. CDR1 and CDR2 (germline): MNHEY, SVGAGI. CDR3 DNA sequence: TGTGCCACCTTTCTGCTGGGAGGAAACACCATATATTTT. Encoded protein: CATFLLGGNTIYF.

This sequence joins TRBV27 and TRBJ1-1, with D unclear. Germline assignment: CDR1 MNHEY and CDR2 SMNVEV (reference sequence). Trimming took off 2 bases at V and 5 bases at J, with 18 bases between the two ends. The CDR3 length is 16 residues. This chain's CDR3 is CASSLIAGQVQTEAFF. The CDR3 DNA reads as TGTGCCAGCAGTTTAATTGCGGGTCAGGTCCAAACTGAAGCTTTCTTT.

The rearrangement uses TRBV6-7 and TRBJ2-7; D may be TRBD2 (7 bases). TRBV6-7 is annotated as an ORF whose role is uncertain. The CDR3 totals 16 residues. Trimming removed 2 bases at V and 0 bases at J, with 14 bases between. The CDR3 region has the DNA TGTGCCAGCAGTTACCACGGGGGGCTTCACTCCTACGAGCAGTACTTC. Encoded protein: CASSYHGGLHSYEQYF.

The rearrangement links TRBV9 to TRBJ1-1; weak D call: TRBD1 (5 bases). V lost 4 bases, J lost 3 bases, and 22 bases lay in between. This CDR3 spans 17 amino acids. Germline-derived CDR1 and CDR2 are SGDLS and YYNGEE. The CDR3 DNA reads as TGTGCCAGCAGCCTTGACCCCCCGGGGCATCCAGACACTGAAGCTTTCTTT. This translates into CASSLDPPGHPDTEAFF.

The chain links TRBV7-9 to TRBJ1-1; D unresolved. Germline CDR1 SEHNR, CDR2 FQNEAQ (reference sequence). The V end lost 5 bases, the J end lost 7 bases, and 11 bases lay between the germline ends. The CDR3 runs 12 residues. CDR3: CASSPLDGEAFF. Here the CDR3 DNA reads TGTGCCAGCAGCCCTTTGGACGGTGAAGCTTTCTTT.

The V and J genes are TRBV18 and TRBJ2-7; 9 positions agree with TRBD1. The ends lost 6 bases at V and 7 bases at J; junction bases unmatched: 7. The length of the CDR3 is 13 residues. The germline CDR1 and CDR2 sequences are KGHSH and LQKENI. CDR3 residues: CASSGGTGKEQYF. CDR3 nucleotides: TGTGCCAGCTCGGGGGGGACAGGGAAGGAGCAGTACTTC. Variable domain in full (rest from reference TRBV18 and TRBJ2-7): NAGVMQNPRHLVRRRGQEARLRCSPMKGHSHVYWYRQLPEEGLKFMVYLQKENIIDESGMPKERFSAEFPKEGPSILRIQQVVRGDSAAYFCASSGGTGKEQYFGPGTRLTVT.

This chain connects TRBV5-6 to TRBJ1-1, with a tentative D call TRBD1 (6 bases). V was pared by 6 bases and J by 5 bases, with 20 bases between. This CDR3 contains 15 residues. Germline V gives CDR1 SGHDT, CDR2 YYEEEE. In DNA, the CDR3 is TGTGCCAGCACCATCCTACAGGGAACCGGGACTGAAGCTTTCTTT. It yields the protein CASTILQGTGTEAFF.

The rearrangement links TRBV6-1 to TRBJ1-5; unclear D gene. From germline, CDR1 is MNHNS and CDR2 SASEGT. CDR3 size: 18 residues. V shed 4 bases and J shed 2 bases, with 21 bases lying between them. The CDR3 sequence is CASSGREIVSFGNQPQHF. The CDR3 region has the DNA TGTGCCAGCAGTGGCCGGGAAATAGTCTCGTTCGGCAATCAGCCCCAGCATTTT.

The chain links TRBV19 to TRBJ1-2; D might be TRBD1 (6 bases). V lost 4 bases to trimming and J lost 4 bases, with 13 bases between them. Germline CDR1 is LNHDA and CDR2 is SQIVND (reference sequence). The CDR3 sequence is 14 residues long. As DNA, the CDR3 is TGTGCCAGTAGTACCCTTACAGGGTCCTATGGCTACACCTTC. This encodes CASSTLTGSYGYTF. Variable domain in full (rest from reference TRBV19 and TRBJ1-2): DGGITQSPKYLFRKEGQNVTLSCEQNLNHDAMYWYRQDPGQGLRLIYYSQIVNDFQKGDIAEGYSVSREKKESFPLTVTSAQKNPTAFYLCASSTLTGSYGYTFGSGTRLTVV.

The J gene is TRBJ2-7, the V gene TRBV4-3, with D unclear. CDR3 length equals 14 residues. Looked up from germline, CDR1 is LGHNA and CDR2 is YSLEER. Trimming pared 5 bases from V and 1 base from J, leaving 12 bases between. CDR3 in amino acids: CASSYDRGSYEQYF. The CDR3 bases are TGCGCCAGCAGCTATGATCGAGGATCCTACGAGCAGTACTTC.

V and J are TRBV3-1 (or the pseudogene TRBV3-2) and TRBJ2-1; tentatively, D is TRBD1 (6 bases). The CDR3 has 13 amino acids. Germline V lookup: CDR1 LGHDT, CDR2 YNNKEL (reference sequence). V lost 4 bases, J lost 4 bases, and 8 bases lay in between. CDR3 bases: TGTGCCAGCAGCCGACAGGATTACAATGAGCAGTTCTTC. This gives the protein CASSRQDYNEQFF.

The genes are TRBV28 and TRBJ1-2; 9 nucleotides line up with TRBD1. Germline V gene sequence: CDR1 MDHEN, CDR2 SYDVKM. V shed 6 bases, J shed 6 bases, and the junction held 5 bases outside the gene matches. This CDR3 comprises 13 residues. In DNA form, the CDR3 reads TGTGCCAGCAGGGAGACAGGGGGGAATGGCTACACCTTC. It specifies CASRETGGNGYTF.

This clone was seen a handful of times. The junction departs from the called germline gene at one end, perhaps through a read error. This chain links TRBV19 with TRBJ2-5; D is perhaps TRBD1 (6 bases). Germline V lookup: CDR1 LNHDA, CDR2 SQIVND (reference sequence). The CDR3 covers 14 residues. CDR3 nucleotides: TGTGCCAGTAGGCCGACAGGACGCCGAGAGAACCAGTACTTC. As protein: CASRPTGRRENQYF.

This chain uses TRBV6-1 with TRBJ1-5, with TRBD1 as a possible D gene (5 bases). The ends were cut back, 3 bases at V and 9 bases at J, with 9 bases in the middle. This CDR3 is 12 amino acids long. Germline lookup yields CDR1 MNHNS and CDR2 SASEGT. The DNA for the CDR3 is TGTGCCAGCAGTGATATTAGGGGGCCCCAGCATTTT. This sequence encodes CASSDIRGPQHF.

The genes are TRBV3-1 (or the pseudogene TRBV3-2) and TRBJ2-1; TRBD2 aligns across 9 bases. Per germline, CDR1 LGHDT and CDR2 YNNKEL (reference sequence). The trim removed 4 bases at V and 7 bases at J, leaving 8 bases unmatched. CDR3 length: 15 amino acids. CDR3 in amino acids: CASSPDRLAGNEQFF. The CDR3 coding sequence is TGTGCCAGCAGCCCCGACCGGCTAGCGGGGAATGAGCAGTTCTTC.

CDR3 bases: TGTGCCAGTAGGACGAGAGGGGGGCCGGCTTTCTTT. It translates to CASRTRGGPAFF. The chain uses TRBV19 and TRBJ1-1, with D maybe TRBD1 (6 bases). CDR1 is LNHDA, CDR2 SQIVND, per germline (reference sequence). V was trimmed by 6 bases and J by 11 bases, leaving 16 bases between them. This CDR3 has 12 residues.